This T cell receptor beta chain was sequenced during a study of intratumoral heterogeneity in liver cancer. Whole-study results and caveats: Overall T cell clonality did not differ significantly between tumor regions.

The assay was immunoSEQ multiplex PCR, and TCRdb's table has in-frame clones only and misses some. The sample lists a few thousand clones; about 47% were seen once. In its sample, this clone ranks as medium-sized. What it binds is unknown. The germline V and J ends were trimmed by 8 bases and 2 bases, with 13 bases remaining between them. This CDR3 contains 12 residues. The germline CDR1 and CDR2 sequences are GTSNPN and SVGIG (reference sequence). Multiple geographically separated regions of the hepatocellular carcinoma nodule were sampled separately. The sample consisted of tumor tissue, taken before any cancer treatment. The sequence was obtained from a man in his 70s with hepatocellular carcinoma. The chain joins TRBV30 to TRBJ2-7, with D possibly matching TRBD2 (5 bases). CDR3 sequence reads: CAGESETYEQYF. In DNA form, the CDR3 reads TGTGCCGGGGAGTCAGAGACCTACGAGCAGTACTTC.